This T cell receptor (beta chain) was obtained from a study of Ad26.COV2.S vaccination and SARS-CoV-2 variants. Whole-study results and caveats: For non-spike TCRs, breadth in vaccine recipients resembled that in placebo recipients. From the TCR breadth and depth analyses, total T cell responses may have been underestimated. Marked by substantial breadth, spike-specific CD8+ and CD4+ T cell responses were reportedly seen after vaccination.

The V end was cut by 4 bases, the J end by 1 base, with 11 bases between. Germline V lookup: CDR1 SGHRS, CDR2 YFSETQ. The CDR3 sequence is 14 residues long. This clone was seen a few times. The antigen is unknown. Profiling relied on immunoSEQ multiplex PCR, and the TCRdb table lists in-frame clones only, not all of them. The sample lists about 350,000 clones, approximately 90% occurring once. The receptor's source is a human donor who had recovered from COVID-19. This sequence joins TRBV5-1 and TRBJ1-1; tentative D call: TRBD1 (6 bases). The material was peripheral blood, obtained after recovery from COVID-19. The CDR3 loop reads CASSLGHPNTEAFF. CDR3 DNA sequence: TGCGCCAGCAGCCTGGGACACCCGAACACTGAAGCTTTCTTT.